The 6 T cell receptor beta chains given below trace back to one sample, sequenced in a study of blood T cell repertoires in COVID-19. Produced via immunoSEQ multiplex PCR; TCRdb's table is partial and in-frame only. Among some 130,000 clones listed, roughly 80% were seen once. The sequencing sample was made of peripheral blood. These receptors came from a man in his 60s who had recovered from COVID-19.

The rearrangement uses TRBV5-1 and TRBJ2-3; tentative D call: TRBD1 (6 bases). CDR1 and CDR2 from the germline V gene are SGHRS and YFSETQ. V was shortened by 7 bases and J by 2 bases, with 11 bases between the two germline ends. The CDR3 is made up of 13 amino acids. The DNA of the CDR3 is TGCGCCAGCCGGACAGATTACACAGATACGCAGTATTTT. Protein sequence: CASRTDYTDTQYF.

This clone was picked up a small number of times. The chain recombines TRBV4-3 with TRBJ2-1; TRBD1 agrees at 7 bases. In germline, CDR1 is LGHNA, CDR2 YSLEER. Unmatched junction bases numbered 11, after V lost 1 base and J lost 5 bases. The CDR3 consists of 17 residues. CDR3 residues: CASSQARSGQLNNEQFF. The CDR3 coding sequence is TGCGCCAGCAGCCAAGCCCGGTCGGGACAGTTGAACAATGAGCAGTTCTTC.

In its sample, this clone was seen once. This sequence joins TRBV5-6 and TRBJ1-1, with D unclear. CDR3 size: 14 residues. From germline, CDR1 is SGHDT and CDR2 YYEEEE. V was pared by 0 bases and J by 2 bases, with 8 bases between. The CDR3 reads CASSLEHLNTEAFF. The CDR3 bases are TGTGCCAGCAGCTTGGAACATCTTAACACTGAAGCTTTCTTT.

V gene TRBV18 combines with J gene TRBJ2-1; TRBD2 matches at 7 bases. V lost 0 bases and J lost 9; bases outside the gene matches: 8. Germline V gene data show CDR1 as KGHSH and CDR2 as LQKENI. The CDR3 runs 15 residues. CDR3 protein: CASSPPGRAKTEQFF. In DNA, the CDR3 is TGTGCCAGCTCACCACCGGGGAGGGCGAAGACTGAGCAGTTCTTC.

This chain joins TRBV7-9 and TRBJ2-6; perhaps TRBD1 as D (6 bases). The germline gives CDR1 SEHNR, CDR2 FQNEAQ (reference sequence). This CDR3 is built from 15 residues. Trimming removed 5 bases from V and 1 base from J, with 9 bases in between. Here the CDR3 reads CASSRDRSGANVLTF. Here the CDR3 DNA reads TGTGCCAGCAGCAGAGACAGGTCTGGGGCCAACGTCCTGACTTTC.

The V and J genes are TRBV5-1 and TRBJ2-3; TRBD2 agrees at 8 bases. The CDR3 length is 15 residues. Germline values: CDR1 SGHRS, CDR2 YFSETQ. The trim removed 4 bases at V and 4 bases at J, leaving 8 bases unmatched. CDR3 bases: TGCGCCAGCAGCACCTCAGCGGGAGAGGCAGATACGCAGTATTTT. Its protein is CASSTSAGEADTQYF.